One sample yielded the 21 T cell receptor beta chains listed below, sequenced in a study of control samples from healthy donors and cancer patients. Profiled with immunoSEQ multiplex PCR; TCRdb holds only in-frame clones, not every one. The repertoire holds approximately 60,000 clones, with approximately 85% as singletons. The sample taken for sequencing was blood. These receptors originate from a man aged 40-49 years in good health.

The chain couples TRBV7-9 to TRBJ2-1; no reliable D call. Trimming removed 1 base at V and 0 bases at J, with 10 bases between. The CDR3 has 16 amino acids. Germline loops: CDR1 SEHNR, CDR2 FQNEAQ (reference sequence). The CDR3 nucleotides read TGTGCCAGCAGCTTAGATCTGGCTAGCTCCTACAATGAGCAGTTCTTC. Protein sequence: CASSLDLASSYNEQFF.

The gene calls are TRBV11-2 and TRBJ2-2, with 11 nucleotides matching TRBD2. V was pared by 5 bases and J by 0 bases, with 2 bases of the junction left unmatched. This CDR3 has 16 residues. Germline V lookup: CDR1 SGHAT, CDR2 FQNNGV. CDR3 bases: TGTGCCAGCAGCCGGACTAGCGGGTCGAACACCGGGGAGCTGTTTTTT. It is translated as CASSRTSGSNTGELFF.

This clone was detected once. This rearrangement joins TRBV11-3 to TRBJ1-4; TRBD1 is a possible D gene (5 bases). The CDR3 is 18 amino acids. V lost 3 bases, J lost 8 bases, and 25 bases lay in between. CDR1 SGHNT and CDR2 YENEEA come from the germline V gene. CDR3 nucleotides: TGTGCCAGCAGCTTCGTTCTGGACCCGCCTCAGGGCGGCGAAAAACTGTTTTTT. It yields the protein CASSFVLDPPQGGEKLFF.

The count of this clone is one. The chain combines TRBV11-2 with TRBJ2-7; 12 bases match TRBD2. V shed 5 bases and J 3 bases; nucleotides not matched to a gene: 11. The germline V gene has CDR1 SGHAT and CDR2 FQNNGV. This CDR3 region has 17 residues. The CDR3 is CASSPRLAGEVGYEQYF. CDR3 nucleotide sequence: TGTGCCAGCAGCCCGCGACTAGCGGGAGAGGTTGGCTACGAGCAGTACTTC.

The CDR3: CASSRDRDEQYF. CDR3 bases: TGCGCCAGCAGCCGGGACAGGGACGAGCAGTACTTC. V gene TRBV5-1 combines with J gene TRBJ2-7; 9 nucleotides agree with TRBD1. Germline V gene sequence: CDR1 SGHRS, CDR2 YFSETQ. This CDR3 has 12 amino acids. With V trimmed by 4 bases and J by 5 bases, 1 base remained unmatched.

V usage is TRBV30 and J usage is TRBJ1-2; D is uncertain. This CDR3 comprises 14 residues. Trimming removed 0 bases from V and 2 bases from J, with 10 bases in between. Germline V lookup: CDR1 GTSNPN, CDR2 SVGIG (reference sequence). As DNA, the CDR3 is TGTGCCTGGAGTGTACGGTTCCTGAACTATGGCTACACCTTC. Protein: CAWSVRFLNYGYTF. The whole variable domain, filled in from reference TRBV30 and TRBJ1-2, reads SQTIHQWPATLVQPVGSPLSLECTVEGTSNPNLYWYRQAAGRGLQLLFYSVGIGQISSEVPQNLSASRPQDRQFILSSKKLLLSDSGFYLCAWSVRFLNYGYTFGSGTRLTVV.

The rearrangement joins TRBV6-2 or TRBV6-3 to TRBJ2-1; a possible D gene is TRBD1 (5 bases). The germline V and J ends were trimmed by 4 bases and 6 bases, with 13 bases remaining between them. The CDR3 has 14 amino acids. Germline loops: CDR1 MNHEY, CDR2 SVGEGT. The CDR3 DNA follows: TGTGCCAGCAGTTTCCGCAGGGTCGTCAATGAGCAGTTCTTC. Protein product: CASSFRRVVNEQFF.

The chain links TRBV4-1 to TRBJ1-1; D uncertain. The V gene's germline CDR1 is MGHRA and CDR2 YSYEKL. The germline V and J ends were trimmed by 4 bases and 0 bases, with 18 bases remaining between them. This CDR3 spans 17 amino acids. The DNA of the CDR3 is TGCGCCAGCAGCCGAGACATAGAGTTATCCATGAACACTGAAGCTTTCTTT. It encodes CASSRDIELSMNTEAFF.

The DNA for the CDR3 is TGCGCCAGCAGCCCGATTGACAGGGATCCTTCCTCCTACGAGCAGTACTTC. This sequence encodes CASSPIDRDPSSYEQYF. V usage is TRBV10-1 and J usage is TRBJ2-7; 7 nucleotides agree with TRBD1. V lost 6 bases to trimming and J lost 0 bases; unmatched junction nucleotides: 14. Germline V gene lookup returns CDR1 WNHNN and CDR2 SYGVQD (reference sequence). The CDR3 sequence is 17 residues long.

The V and J genes are TRBV6-2 or TRBV6-3 and TRBJ2-5; TRBD2 aligns across 16 bases. V was pared by 5 bases and J by 2 bases, with 2 bases of the junction left unmatched. Germline lookup yields CDR1 MNHEY and CDR2 SVGEGT. The CDR3 consists of 16 residues. The CDR3 sequence: CASSQGLAGGQETQYF. The CDR3 DNA is TGTGCCAGCAGTCAGGGACTAGCGGGAGGGCAAGAGACCCAGTACTTC.

The chain uses TRBV6-5 and TRBJ2-7, with 7 bases matching TRBD1. Losses at the gene ends were 6 bases for V and 3 bases for J; bases not matched to a gene: 8. The CDR3 covers 14 residues. CDR1 MNHEY and CDR2 SVGAGI come from the germline V gene. CDR3 sequence (DNA): TGTGCCAGCAGAACCTTGGGACAGATCTACGAGCAGTACTTC. Translated: CASRTLGQIYEQYF.

The gene calls are TRBV19 and TRBJ2-3; D call uncertain. Per germline, CDR1 LNHDA and CDR2 SQIVND (reference sequence). CDR3 length: 13 residues. The V and J ends lost 3 bases and 4 bases respectively, with 8 bases between them. For the CDR3, the DNA is TGTGCCAGTAGTATTAACGTTCCAGATACGCAGTATTTT. This translates into CASSINVPDTQYF.

This clone was seen once. This chain uses TRBV9 with TRBJ2-3; possible D gene TRBD2, 5 bases. Trimming took off 0 bases at V and 3 bases at J, with 11 bases between the two ends. CDR3 size: 15 residues. Germline V gives CDR1 SGDLS, CDR2 YYNGEE. CDR3 sequence reads: CASSVDPRGTDTQYF. CDR3 coding DNA: TGTGCCAGCAGCGTAGACCCCCGGGGTACAGATACGCAGTATTTT.

The chain recombines TRBV7-3 with TRBJ2-3; the D gene is possibly TRBD1 (7 bases). The germline V gene encodes CDR1 SGHTA and CDR2 FQGTGA. V was cut by 4 bases and J by 6 bases, with 14 bases left in between. There are 14 residues in the CDR3. CDR3 region: CASSSREQGDTQYF. DNA of the CDR3: TGTGCCAGCAGCTCGCGGGAACAGGGGGATACGCAGTATTTT.

In this sample, this clone turned up once. The rearrangement joins TRBV5-4 to TRBJ2-3, with 8 bases identical to TRBD1. V trimming: 2 bases; J trimming: 6 bases; junction bases outside the gene matches: 5. There are 14 residues in the CDR3. Germline V gives CDR1 SGHNT, CDR2 YYREEE (reference sequence). The CDR3 nucleotides are TGTGCCAGCAGCTTTGGACAGGGTGGGGATACGCAGTATTTT. This encodes CASSFGQGGDTQYF.

This clone appeared a few times. The chain recombines TRBV27 with TRBJ2-7, with D tentatively TRBD2 (7 bases). This CDR3 is built from 15 residues. Germline V gene data show CDR1 as MNHEY and CDR2 as SMNVEV (reference sequence). Deletions cut 3 bases from V and 2 bases from J, with 14 bases between. The CDR3 sequence is CASSLGGASAYEQYF. The CDR3 DNA is TGTGCCAGCAGTTTGGGGGGGGCGTCAGCCTACGAGCAGTACTTC.

The rearrangement uses TRBV5-1 and TRBJ2-5; a weak D match, TRBD2 (6 bases). Trimming removed 4 bases from V and 5 bases from J, with 18 bases in between. Germline loops: CDR1 SGHRS, CDR2 YFSETQ. The CDR3 sequence is 15 residues long. CDR3 nucleotides: TGCGCCAGCAGCAAGGAAATAGGGGAGGAGGAGACCCAGTACTTC. Translated: CASSKEIGEEETQYF.

The chain couples TRBV6-2 or TRBV6-3 to TRBJ2-2; D ambiguous. The CDR3 sequence is 14 residues long. CDR1 MNHEY and CDR2 SVGEGT come from the germline V gene. V was cut by 4 bases and J by 1 base, with 7 bases left in between. The CDR3 sequence is CASSSDGNTGELFF. The CDR3 coding sequence is TGTGCCAGCAGTTCCGACGGGAACACCGGGGAGCTGTTTTTT.

The chain has TRBV7-2 and TRBJ2-1; possibly TRBD1 for D (5 bases). Germline values: CDR1 SGHTA, CDR2 FQGNSA. Trimming removed 5 bases from V and 9 bases from J, with 17 bases in between. The CDR3 runs 14 residues. This chain's CDR3 is CASSHRGQGGEQFF. The CDR3 DNA is TGTGCCAGCAGCCACCGAGGTCAGGGCGGTGAGCAGTTCTTC.

The chain carries TRBV24-1 and TRBJ2-7; no firm D call. The CDR3 spans 13 residues. CDR1 KGHDR and CDR2 SFDVKD come from the germline V gene. V gave up 3 bases and J gave up 3 bases, with 8 bases separating them. The CDR3 DNA is TGTGCCACCAGTGATCCCGGGTTCTACGAGCAGTACTTC. Encoded protein: CATSDPGFYEQYF.

The J gene is TRBJ2-3, the V gene TRBV29-1; 9 bases are shared with TRBD2. The CDR3 runs 15 residues. The germline gives CDR1 SQVTM, CDR2 ANQGSEA. Trimming removed 6 bases from V and 5 bases from J; junction bases left unmatched: 12. The CDR3 nucleotides are TGCAGCGTCCCCGTGGCTAGCGGGACCCGAGATACGCAGTATTTT. It translates to CSVPVASGTRDTQYF.